The rows below give T cell receptor beta chains drawn from one sample of a study of blood T cell repertoires in COVID-19. Sequencing used immunoSEQ multiplex PCR; TCRdb keeps in-frame clones, though not all of them. The table records 300,000 to 350,000 clones, around 89% of them present only once. Material for sequencing was PBMCs or T cells enriched from blood (not recorded which). These receptors originate from a woman younger than 30 with acute COVID-19. Each CDR3 is given with its conserved first and last residue. D genes are given only for firm matches. The size of a clone is reported for some rows only, either as once, few or many, or as a class for expanded clones.

V gene	clone size	J gene	D gene	CDR3 protein	CDR3 DNA
TRBV29-1	once	TRBJ2-1	TRBD2	CSVEPLLVAGEDEQFF	TGCAGCGTTGAACCTCTTCTGGTAGCGGGAGAGGATGAGCAGTTCTTC
TRBV29-1	NA	TRBJ2-7	NA	CSVARGRSDSYEQYF	TGCAGCGTGGCCAGGGGAAGGTCCGACTCCTACGAGCAGTACTTC
TRBV29-1	NA	TRBJ2-7	TRBD2	CSVWTSFKAYEQYF	TGCAGCGTCTGGACTAGTTTCAAAGCCTACGAGCAGTACTTC
TRBV10-2	NA	TRBJ2-2	TRBD1	CASSVTGGDSAGELFF	TGCGCCAGCAGTGTGACAGGGGGCGATAGTGCCGGGGAGCTGTTTTTT
TRBV11-3	NA	TRBJ2-7	NA	CASSLQLSNEQYF	TGTGCCAGCAGCTTACAACTTTCCAACGAGCAGTACTTC
TRBV6-6	NA	TRBJ1-1	TRBD1	CASSKQGGTEAFF	TGTGCCAGCAGTAAACAGGGGGGCACTGAAGCTTTCTTT
TRBV9	once	TRBJ2-4	NA	CASSFQGYPDGIQYF	TGTGCCAGCAGCTTCCAGGGGTATCCGGATGGCATTCAGTACTTC
TRBV4-2	NA	TRBJ2-7	TRBD2	CASSQDRSGRAHEQYF	TGTGCCAGCAGCCAAGATCGAAGCGGGAGGGCCCACGAGCAGTACTTC
TRBV7-6	NA	TRBJ1-4	NA	CASSLGRGEKLFF	TGTGCCAGCAGCTTAGGGCGCGGGGAAAAACTGTTTTTT
TRBV9	NA	TRBJ2-1	TRBD2	CASSATSGRGAEQFF	TGTGCCAGCAGCGCTACTAGCGGGAGGGGCGCCGAGCAGTTCTTC
TRBV9	NA	TRBJ1-3	NA	CASSPGGAGNTIYF	TGTGCCAGCAGCCCCGGGGGGGCTGGAAACACCATATATTTT
TRBV9	NA	TRBJ2-2	TRBD2	CASSVVRGDLGTGKLFF	TGTGCCAGCAGCGTGGTCCGGGGGGACCTAGGAACCGGGAAGCTGTTTTTT
TRBV28	NA	TRBJ1-6	NA	CASTAVSSYNSPLHF	TGTGCCAGCACCGCAGTAAGCTCCTATAATTCACCCCTCCACTTT
TRBV6-5	NA	TRBJ2-7	NA	CASSYSRGAESYEQYF	TGTGCCAGCAGTTACTCCAGAGGTGCTGAATCCTACGAGCAGTACTTC
TRBV7-9	NA	TRBJ2-3	TRBD1	CASSLGTGGADTQYF	TGTGCCAGCAGCTTAGGCACAGGGGGCGCGGATACGCAGTATTTT
TRBV5-6	NA	TRBJ2-1	TRBD2	CASSPSLLAGVTQFF	TGTGCCAGCAGCCCTTCCCTACTAGCGGGTGTAACGCAGTTCTTC
TRBV19	NA	TRBJ1-5	TRBD1	CASSQILDREYSNQPQHF	TGTGCCAGTAGTCAAATTCTGGACAGGGAATATAGCAATCAGCCCCAGCATTTT
TRBV28	once	TRBJ2-7	NA	CASSYSRGFYEQYF	TGTGCCAGCAGCTACTCCCGCGGGTTCTACGAGCAGTACTTC
TRBV27	NA	TRBJ2-7	TRBD2	CASSPLAGLGYEQYF	TGTGCCAGCAGTCCCCTAGCGGGGTTAGGATACGAGCAGTACTTC
TRBV3-1/TRBV3-2	NA	TRBJ1-3	NA	CASTHGDGGNTIYF	TGTGCCAGCACCCATGGGGACGGGGGGAATACCATATATTTT
TRBV7-8	NA	TRBJ2-1	NA	CASSPKLASSYNEQFF	TGTGCCAGCAGCCCAAAACTAGCTAGCTCCTACAATGAGCAGTTCTTC
TRBV16	NA	TRBJ2-7	TRBD2	CASSQTGAWTSGFSEQYF	TGTGCCAGCAGCCAAACGGGGGCCTGGACTAGCGGATTTTCCGAGCAGTACTTC